This entry concerns a single T cell receptor beta chain. Antigen specificity is unknown. The record originates from a study of naive and memory T cell subsets. Notes on the study in general: Possibly reflecting memory cells re-expressing CD45RA, a few larger clonotypes occurred in naive repertoires, especially CD8.

Germline V gives CDR1 SNHLY, CDR2 FYNNEI. The length of the CDR3 is 15 residues. The germline V and J ends were trimmed by 6 bases and 4 bases, with 18 bases remaining between them. Both TRBC1 and TRBC2 were covered by a beta constant-region primer of two equimolar oligonucleotides. Nested alpha and beta constant-region primers with the SP2 primer drove four PCR rounds on ligated cDNA. TCRdb ran MiXCR on the UMI-ligation and nested PCR reads and lists one entry per CDR3 protein. The table lists 120,000 to 150,000 distinct CDR3 sequences, approximately 22% of them singletons. The sequence was collected from a human donor in good health. Sequencing was done on a sample of naive CD4+ T cells from blood. The rearrangement uses TRBV2 and TRBJ2-5; either TRBD1 or TRBD2 may supply D (6 bases each). CDR3 amino acids: CASRRGDVAGETQYF. DNA of the CDR3: TGTGCCAGCAGAAGGGGGGACGTAGCTGGAGAGACCCAGTACTTC.